This T cell receptor beta chain was sequenced in a study of T cells after posttransplantation cyclophosphamide. TCRdb's copy holds only in-frame clones and misses some; the assay was immunoSEQ multiplex PCR. The sample holds a few thousand clones, around 70% seen once. V was clipped by 7 bases and J by 0 bases; unmatched bases: 5. There are 15 residues in the CDR3. CDR1 and CDR2 from the germline V gene are SGHRS and YFSETQ. Controls had myeloablative marrow grafts with methotrexate and calcineurin inhibitor, sampled at 1 year. The J gene is TRBJ1-3, the V gene TRBV5-1; 9 bases map to TRBD1. Sequenced here: PBMCs, sampled around 290 days after allogeneic stem cell transplant with calcineurin inhibitor and methotrexate. This sequence originates from a female patient aged 45-60 years who received an allogeneic stem cell transplant from an unrelated donor, was CMV-positive, and had acute and chronic GVHD. Some T cells may trace back to the graft donor. CDR3 in DNA: TGCGCCAGCGGATTGACAGGGGGCTCTGGAAACACCATATATTTT. Amino acid sequence: CASGLTGGSGNTIYF.